Sequencing of this T cell receptor beta chain was carried out in a study of blood T cell repertoires in COVID-19. Study-wide background: COVID-19 samples from acute and convalescent phases originated in the United States, Italy and Spain.

J gave up 3 bases and V 7 bases, and 6 bases lay outside the gene matches. CDR3 size: 15 residues. Germline CDR1 LGHDT, CDR2 YNNKEL (reference sequence). In the study's own analysis: Amplification of reference gene primers provided the estimated nucleated cell counts. The data were produced by immunoSEQ multiplex PCR, yet TCRdb's version contains in-frame clones alone and is incomplete. For V, J and clone size, that table is used; D and trimming come from the DNA. The sample gives hundreds of thousands of clones, around 90% of which show up once; 1.5% to 2% is in the top ten. Assignments of participants to cohorts depended upon their own reported clinical history. The study counted Cohort 3 donors as recovered given two negative PCRs, clearance, or symptom resolution.

The chain recombines TRBV3-1 (or the pseudogene TRBV3-2) with TRBJ2-1; TRBD2 matches 10 bases. The source of this sequence is a woman between 45 and 65 years old who had recovered from COVID-19. Sequencing was carried out using PBMCs or T cells enriched from blood (not recorded which). The CDR3 here is CASTLRTSGYNEQFF. The CDR3 DNA reads TGTGCCAGCACCCTCAGGACTAGCGGCTACAATGAGCAGTTCTTC.